This T cell receptor (beta chain) was recorded in a study of cytomegalovirus exposure and HLA in healthy donors (dated by TCRdb to about 2017). Background on the whole study: An earlier analysis of some 600 of the donors reported over 250 Gb of sequence data and roughly 120 million unique TCR beta sequences obtained from about 170 million T cells. An early release that covered about 640 HLA-typed donors contained 300 to 350 gigabases of sequencing data and some 87 million unique TCR sequences. The genetic ancestry cluster associated with self-reported Caucasian donors included over 65% of the roughly 410 genotyped donors. The study was designed to test whether signatures of past pathogen exposure could be identified by cataloging public T cell receptors. Using immunosequencing, the study profiled T cell repertoires from roughly 650 subjects and related those repertoires to cytomegalovirus serostatus. Along with the approximately 650-subject first cohort, a separate validation cohort of 120 different subjects was used. High-throughput TCR immunosequencing, statistical association of individual TCRs with disease status, and machine learning were combined to predict cytomegalovirus infection status. A later analysis re-examined previously published TCR beta repertoires from more than 650 donors and added high-resolution HLA genotyping to investigate patterns of TCR occurrence. Rather than drawing on any new phenotypic data, the later analysis identified candidate immune exposures from TCR beta sequences and the way those sequences occurred across donors. An earlier analysis of approximately 640 of the donors applied high-throughput TCR beta sequencing to assess whether each TCR beta V gene segment acted as functional or pseudogenic. Donor age, sex, ethnicity and CMV serostatus were collected together with the repertoire data. A later genetic analysis used genome-wide SNP genotypes for about 60% of the 666 donors, treating that subset as a discovery cohort. Every discovery cohort repertoire had been produced on one sequencing platform. Both class I and class II loci were covered by HLA typing, at four-digit resolution. Typing coverage differed by locus: A, B, C, DRB1 and DQB1 were typed in about 629-630 donors, DQA1 in 500 to 550, DPA1 in some 600, and DPB1 in around 490. Four to six DR-DQ haplotypes were handled as single units for association and clustering, since linkage in the cohort was strong. On average, about 240,000 unique TCR beta nucleotide sequences were sequenced per donor among a few hundred genotyped donors of the cohort, with about 19% of those sequences being non-productive. Paper-wide results and their limitations: Across donors, most TCR sequences were observed very rarely, whereas some public TCRs were present in many individuals. Linkage disequilibrium might explain the correlated functional status among segregating V segments, but an unknown experimental factor could not be ruled out. This cohort had only TCR beta chains sequenced, and the lack of alpha or paired-chain data limited which features could be detected. The sequencing pipeline was judged likely to have produced a cluster of highly shared sequence variants as a technical artifact. According to a later analysis, TCR association rates differed among HLA loci, with DRB1 alleles showing the most associated TCRs and HLA-C alleles showing the fewest. When HLA alleles, especially DR and DQ, strongly co-occurred, TCR associations were difficult to assign to individual alleles. The study gave a list of 150 to 200 TCR beta chains associated with cytomegalovirus. It was suggested by the authors that the approach could potentially be generalized to other disease states and immunological phenotypes. Because some donors lacked HLA typing at each locus, the association tests relied only on the typed subset. About 15 rarely observed V segments, including chromosome 9 orphons, were excluded from the earlier analysis of just under 600 of the donors because counts were too low. A later analysis found that most CMV-associated TCR beta chains appeared HLA-restricted, with HLA associations seemingly driven largely by CMV exposure. In a later genetic analysis, fewer N-insertions in productive TCRs were reported among donors in an Asian-associated ancestry cluster than the roughly 700-donor mean. Some IMGT-functional V segments, including TRBV6-2 and TRBV6-3, could not be told apart with the 87-base-pair reads, so those segments were excluded. In a later analysis, HLA-associated TCR beta chains were found to be more clonally expanded and to have lower generation probabilities than equally common non-associated chains. In both the original and validation cohorts, the classifier was reported to diagnose cytomegalovirus status with high specificity and sensitivity. In vitro tests confirmed that a few of the cytomegalovirus-associated TCR beta chains recognize cytomegalovirus antigens. In an earlier analysis of several hundred of the donors, most TCR beta V segments were observed in productive rearrangements about 90% or about 30% of the time, broadly matching IMGT annotations. A later analysis associated 16,951 TCR beta sequences with specific HLA alleles at a false discovery rate of 0.05. Presence/absence analyses assumed roughly uniform sequencing depth across donors, an assumption that may not hold. The only immune exposure information available for the cohort was CMV serostatus. According to a later analysis, parvovirus B19, influenza, CMV and Epstein-Barr virus appeared linked to several top co-occurrence clusters. An association between a missense DCLRE1C variant and V-gene and J-gene trimming of TCR beta chains was found in a later genetic analysis and replicated in an independent cohort. A further reported finding was that TCR beta sequences accurately predicted the HLA-A and HLA-B alleles for most subjects in the first cohort.

There are 14 amino acids in the CDR3, from cysteine to phenylalanine inclusive. Left in the record is the CDR3 DNA by itself, 42 bases read in frame from the first base. Trimming at the junction amounts to 5 bases on V and 2 bases on J, and the germline ends lie 10 bases apart. The germline V gene provides CDR1 MNHEY and CDR2 SVGAGI. The cohort consisted of 666 healthy bone marrow donors. At the time of sampling, every cohort member was nominally healthy, though immune exposures that went unrecorded were likely present. The donor was CMV seropositive and belonged to the group of around 300 seropositive cohort members. Every donor gave a peripheral blood sample, and the peripheral blood mononuclear cells from that sample were used for TCR beta sequencing. The Qiagen DNeasy Blood Extraction Kit was used to extract genomic DNA from the blood cell samples. Library creation used the immunoSEQ multiplex PCR assay. The multiplex PCR relied on a mix of 60 forward primers for TCR Vbeta segments and 13 reverse primers for TCR Jbeta segments. The CDR3 region of rearranged TCR beta genes was amplified from genomic DNA with a multiplex PCR assay. On the Illumina HiSeq System, the amplified TCR beta libraries were sequenced as 87-base-pair reads. Processing in the source paper ran as follows. A later analysis tallied some 79 million unique TCR beta chains across the 666 repertoires, and approximately 12 million of those chains were shared by two or more donors. To remove PCR and sequencing errors, raw reads were error-corrected and collapsed into unique sequences using a nearest-neighbor algorithm that merged closely related sequences. CDR3 sequences were aligned to IMGT reference sequences to assign V, D and J gene segments. Each retained sequence needed at least a six-nucleotide match to both a V gene segment and a J gene segment. A rearrangement was called productive if the CDR3 had no stop codons and remained in frame with V and J, and every other rearrangement was called non-productive. CDR3 was defined according to IMGT convention as the region running from the second conserved V-encoded cysteine to the conserved J-encoded phenylalanine. The earlier analysis of around 640 of the donors excluded sequences that lacked an unambiguous match to a single V gene segment. In an earlier analysis of approximately 610 of the donors, V segments were called functional above 56.7% productive rearrangements and were called segregating when the between-donor standard deviation exceeded 5%. A statistical classification framework was developed to diagnose cytomegalovirus status using the catalog of TCR beta chain sequences. In a later analysis, TCR nucleotide sequences were compared against IMGT/GENE-DB human TR gene sequences so that V and J genes could be assigned. Using the TCRdist pipeline, a later analysis assigned CDR3 sequences along with most-parsimonious VDJ recombination scenarios. In a later analysis, each TCR beta chain was defined by its CDR3 amino acid sequence together with its V-gene family, and reads lacking a unique V-gene family were excluded. In a later analysis, 500 to 700 highly shared, low-generation-probability nucleotide sequences were removed to address suspected cross-contamination and a sequencing artifact. A later analysis calculated a clonal expansion index for each public chain from normalized within-repertoire ranks of inferred template counts. Generation probabilities in a later analysis came from a VDJ recombination model fitted to out-of-frame rearrangements, and those results were checked against IGoR. Hypergeometric tests were used in a later analysis to score TCR-TCR, TCR-HLA and TCR-CMV co-occurrence, with a repertoire-size bias correction applied to the TCR pairs. To estimate false discovery rates, a later analysis permuted the HLA or CMV assignments 20 times. In a later analysis, co-occurring TCRs were grouped with DBSCAN, and TCRdist sequence similarity was added when clustering was performed within HLA-allele-positive subsets. Repertoires with fewer than 30,000 or more than 120,000 public chains were left out of co-occurrence clustering, as were roughly five repertoires with anomalous nucleotide sharing. TCRdb took this table from immuneACCESS and kept in-frame rearrangements with V and J called. Such tables lack part of the clones; where checked against another copy, unresolved V genes explain under half of the gap, and the rest is unexplained. That table is the source of V, J and clone size, and D and trimming were worked out from the DNA. Within this sample are 100,000 to 150,000 clones, with roughly four fifths of them counted one time only. Less than 15% of the sample is held by the ten biggest clonotypes.

This clone was observed once. It lacks a known antigen. Base qualities are not at hand, and no much larger clone is one base apart. The clonotype comes from a woman aged 55-69 years in good health and CMV-seropositive. The rearranged chain carries TRBV6-5 and TRBJ1-3; the D gene is perhaps TRBD1, on 6 matching bases. Sample: PBMCs. The bases read TGTGCCAGCAGTCCCGGGACACCTGGAAACACCATATATTTT. This encodes CASSPGTPGNTIYF.